These 18 T cell receptor beta chains were all obtained from the same sample, sequenced in a study of blood T cell repertoires in COVID-19. The protocol was immunoSEQ multiplex PCR, while the TCRdb copy is restricted to in-frame clones and leaves out a portion. The sample has 110,000 or so clones, approximately 87% seen once. Sequenced sample: peripheral blood. The receptor set was obtained from a man between 65 and 80 years old who had recovered from COVID-19.

This clone came up once. The chain employs TRBV5-6 and TRBJ1-3; D ambiguous. Germline loops: CDR1 SGHDT, CDR2 YYEEEE. The CDR3 runs 13 residues. V dropped 0 bases and J dropped 4 bases, with 5 bases sitting between them. CDR3 nucleotide sequence: TGTGCCAGCAGCTTGGGGAGAGGAAACACCATATATTTT. It specifies CASSLGRGNTIYF. The full variable domain, with the rest looked up from reference TRBV5-6 and TRBJ1-3, is DAGVTQSPTHLIKTRGQQVTLRCSPKSGHDTVSWYQQALGQGPQFIFQYYEEEERQRGNFPDRFSGHQFPNYSSELNVNALLLGDSALYLCASSLGRGNTIYFGEGSWLTVV.

This rearrangement joins TRBV6-2 or TRBV6-3 to TRBJ2-1; a weak D match, TRBD1 (5 bases). CDR1 is MNHEY, CDR2 SVGEGT, per germline. The CDR3 contains 12 residues. V lost 4 bases and J lost 14, with 15 bases in between. The DNA for the CDR3 is TGTGCCAGCAGTTCTGACCAGGGTGTAGAGTTCTTC. It is translated as CASSSDQGVEFF.

The chain uses TRBV4-2 and TRBJ2-2, with 15 positions matching TRBD2. The germline V gene has CDR1 LGHNA and CDR2 YNFKEQ. V shed 4 bases, J shed 5 bases, and the junction held 11 bases outside the gene matches. The CDR3 length is 19 residues. This chain's CDR3 is CASSLGLAGGPWGTGELFF. CDR3 bases: TGTGCCAGCAGCCTCGGACTAGCGGGAGGGCCCTGGGGTACCGGGGAGCTGTTTTTT.

The chain recombines TRBV28 with TRBJ1-5; 7 positions agree with TRBD1. The CDR3 consists of 14 residues. V trimming: 3 bases; J trimming: 3 bases; junction bases outside the gene matches: 2. Per the germline V gene, CDR1 is MDHEN and CDR2 is SYDVKM. CDR3 bases: TGTGCCAGCAGTTTGGGACAGATCAATCAGCCCCAGCATTTT. Translating gives CASSLGQINQPQHF.

The rearrangement links TRBV19 to TRBJ1-2; no firm D call. Germline CDR1 is LNHDA and CDR2 is SQIVND (reference sequence). The germline V and J ends were trimmed by 6 bases and 7 bases, with 12 bases remaining between them. CDR3 length: 12 residues. The CDR3 DNA is TGTGCCAGTAGCCCTAGAGGGTCTGGCTACACCTTC. Encoded protein: CASSPRGSGYTF.

The chain carries TRBV6-4 and TRBJ2-3; no clear D. CDR1 and CDR2 from the germline V gene are MRHNA and SNTAGT. This CDR3 comprises 15 residues. V lost 0 bases to trimming and J lost 1 base, with 8 bases between them. CDR3 in amino acids: CASSDSGGGTDTQYF. DNA for the CDR3: TGTGCCAGCAGTGACTCAGGCGGCGGCACAGATACGCAGTATTTT.

The CDR3 DNA sequence: TGTGCCAGCAGTTTAGGCAGTCAAGAGACCCAGTACTTC. Its translation is CASSLGSQETQYF. The J gene is TRBJ2-5, the V gene TRBV28; D gene uncertain. CDR1 is MDHEN and CDR2 is SYDVKM in the germline V gene. With 2 bases removed from V and 2 bases from J, the gap between germline ends came to 6 bases. This CDR3 is 13 amino acids long.

The gene calls are TRBV5-1 and TRBJ1-6; 8 bases are a match to TRBD1. After removal of 3 bases from V and 9 bases from J, the junction contained 8 bases not matched to a gene. The CDR3 sequence is 15 residues long. From germline, CDR1 is SGHRS and CDR2 YFSETQ. The CDR3 reads CASSSGQGGSSPLHF. CDR3 nucleotides: TGCGCCAGCAGCTCCGGACAGGGAGGTAGTTCACCCCTCCACTTT.

The chain carries TRBV24-1 and TRBJ1-4; D gene unclear. Between the trimmed V and J ends, which lost 2 bases and 6 bases, there was a span of 6 bases. This CDR3 has 13 residues. Germline assignment: CDR1 KGHDR and CDR2 SFDVKD. CDR3 nucleotides: TGTGCCACCAGTGATTCGGGGTATGAAAAACTGTTTTTT. It codes for CATSDSGYEKLFF.

J is TRBJ1-6 and V is TRBV19; maybe TRBD1 (6 bases). The CDR3 runs 16 residues. The V gene's germline CDR1 is LNHDA and CDR2 SQIVND (reference sequence). Trimming removed 2 bases at V and 10 bases at J, with 18 bases between. The CDR3 is CASSISATGLGSPLHF. The CDR3 DNA reads as TGTGCCAGTAGTATATCGGCTACAGGGTTGGGGTCACCCCTCCACTTT.

This chain joins TRBV28 and TRBJ1-1, with a weak D call TRBD1 (6 bases). The V gene's germline CDR1 is MDHEN and CDR2 SYDVKM. CDR3 length: 14 amino acids. Trimming left V 6 bases short and J 4 bases short, with 15 bases between. Written as DNA, the CDR3 is TGTGCCAGCAGCACACAGGGAGCACCCACTGAAGCTTTCTTT. Protein sequence: CASSTQGAPTEAFF. Looking up the rest from reference TRBV28 and TRBJ1-1 gives the full variable domain: DVKVTQSSRYLVKRTGEKVFLECVQDMDHENMFWYRQDPGLGLRLIYFSYDVKMKEKGDIPEGYSVSREKKERFSLILESASTNQTSMYLCASSTQGAPTEAFFGQGTRLTVV.

The V gene is TRBV7-6, the J gene TRBJ2-5, with 11 bases lining up with TRBD2. V was pared by 2 bases and J by 0 bases, with 8 bases of the junction left unmatched. This CDR3 has 18 residues. Germline loops: CDR1 SGHVS, CDR2 FNYEAQ. The CDR3 DNA is TGTGCCAGCAGCTTACTCTTTCCTAGCGGGAGGTACCAAGAGACCCAGTACTTC. Its protein is CASSLLFPSGRYQETQYF. The variable domain in full, with the rest retrieved from reference TRBV7-6 and TRBJ2-5, is GAGVSQSPRYKVTKRGQDVALRCDPISGHVSLYWYRQALGQGPEFLTYFNYEAQQDKSGLPNDRFSAERPEGSISTLTIQRTEQRDSAMYRCASSLLFPSGRYQETQYFGPGTRLLVL.

The chain employs TRBV4-2 and TRBJ2-2, with 9 bases aligning to TRBD1. This CDR3 comprises 14 residues. Trimming removed 4 bases from V and 7 bases from J; junction bases left unmatched: 4. The germline gives CDR1 LGHNA, CDR2 YNFKEQ. CDR3 region: CASSRDRAFGELFF. The CDR3 coding sequence is TGTGCCAGCAGCCGGGACAGGGCTTTCGGGGAGCTGTTTTTT.

The V gene is TRBV18, the J gene TRBJ2-5; possibly TRBD1 for D (5 bases). The length of the CDR3 is 16 residues. V was cut by 0 bases and J by 7 bases, with 18 bases left in between. The germline V gene has CDR1 KGHSH and CDR2 LQKENI. The CDR3 loop is CASSPPSGAGRGTQYF. In DNA form, the CDR3 reads TGTGCCAGCTCACCACCCTCTGGGGCTGGAAGGGGGACCCAGTACTTC. Combining the CDR3 with reference TRBV18 and TRBJ2-5 gives the whole variable domain NAGVMQNPRHLVRRRGQEARLRCSPMKGHSHVYWYRQLPEEGLKFMVYLQKENIIDESGMPKERFSAEFPKEGPSILRIQQVVRGDSAAYFCASSPPSGAGRGTQYFGPGTRLLVL.

This chain joins TRBV28 and TRBJ2-1; D perhaps matches TRBD2 (5 bases). This CDR3 region has 14 residues. V was trimmed by 7 bases and J by 0 bases, leaving 10 bases between them. Per germline, CDR1 MDHEN and CDR2 SYDVKM. The CDR3 sequence: CASTGESSYNEQFF. The CDR3 DNA reads TGTGCCAGCACCGGGGAGAGCTCCTACAATGAGCAGTTCTTC.

V gene TRBV12-3 or TRBV12-4 combines with J gene TRBJ1-2, with 7 bases aligning to TRBD1. V dropped 1 base and J dropped 8; count of bases not matched to a gene: 4. The CDR3 extends over 13 amino acids. CDR3 sequence: CASSLGQGLGYTF. DNA of the CDR3: TGTGCCAGCAGTTTAGGACAGGGACTCGGCTACACCTTC.

This chain uses TRBV9 with TRBJ1-2; 10 bases match TRBD1. V dropped 4 bases and J dropped 8; count of bases not matched to a gene: 8. The CDR3 extends over 14 amino acids. Germline V gives CDR1 SGDLS, CDR2 YYNGEE. CDR3 amino acids: CASSPRGQGGGYTF. The CDR3, as DNA: TGTGCCAGCAGCCCCCGTGGACAGGGGGGCGGCTACACCTTC. Based on the CDR3 plus reference TRBV9 and TRBJ1-2, the full variable domain is DSGVTQTPKHLITATGQRVTLRCSPRSGDLSVYWYQQSLDQGLQFLIQYYNGEERAKGNILERFSAQQFPDLHSELNLSSLELGDSALYFCASSPRGQGGGYTFGSGTRLTVV.

J is TRBJ2-3 and V is TRBV29-1; 13 bases match TRBD2. The length of the CDR3 is 18 residues. V shed 6 bases and J 1 base; nucleotides not matched to a gene: 13. Germline V gene data show CDR1 as SQVTM and CDR2 as ANQGSEA. The CDR3 loop reads CSVNGLAGEQGGTDTQYF. CDR3 DNA sequence: TGCAGCGTCAATGGACTAGCGGGAGAACAGGGGGGCACAGATACGCAGTATTTT.